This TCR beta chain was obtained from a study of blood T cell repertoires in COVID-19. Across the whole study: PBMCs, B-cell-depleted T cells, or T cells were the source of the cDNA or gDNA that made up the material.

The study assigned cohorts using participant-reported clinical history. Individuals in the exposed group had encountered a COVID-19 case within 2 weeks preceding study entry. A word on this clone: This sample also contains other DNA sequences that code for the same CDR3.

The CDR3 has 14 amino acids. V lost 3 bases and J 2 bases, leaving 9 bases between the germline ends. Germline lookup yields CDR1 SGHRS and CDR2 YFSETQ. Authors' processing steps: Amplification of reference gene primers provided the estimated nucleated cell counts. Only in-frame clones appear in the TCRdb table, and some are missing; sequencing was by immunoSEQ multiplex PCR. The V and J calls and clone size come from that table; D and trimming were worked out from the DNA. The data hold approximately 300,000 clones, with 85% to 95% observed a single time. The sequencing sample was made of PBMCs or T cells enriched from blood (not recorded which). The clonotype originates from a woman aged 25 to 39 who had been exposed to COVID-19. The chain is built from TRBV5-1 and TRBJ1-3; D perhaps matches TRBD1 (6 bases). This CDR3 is CASSSTGTGNTIYF. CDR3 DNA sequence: TGCGCCAGCAGCTCAACAGGGACTGGAAACACCATATATTTT.